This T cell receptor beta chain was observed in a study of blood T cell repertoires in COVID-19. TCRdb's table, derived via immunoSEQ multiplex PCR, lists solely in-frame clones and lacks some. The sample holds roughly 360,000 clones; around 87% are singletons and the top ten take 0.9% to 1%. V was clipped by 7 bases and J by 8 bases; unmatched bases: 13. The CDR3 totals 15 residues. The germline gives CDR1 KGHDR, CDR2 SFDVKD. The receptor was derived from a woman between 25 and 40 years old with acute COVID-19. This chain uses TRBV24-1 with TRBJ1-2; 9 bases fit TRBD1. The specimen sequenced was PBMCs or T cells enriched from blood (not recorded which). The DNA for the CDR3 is TGTGCCACCAGCCGGACACCACAGGGGGCTTGGGGCTACACCTTC. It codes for CATSRTPQGAWGYTF.